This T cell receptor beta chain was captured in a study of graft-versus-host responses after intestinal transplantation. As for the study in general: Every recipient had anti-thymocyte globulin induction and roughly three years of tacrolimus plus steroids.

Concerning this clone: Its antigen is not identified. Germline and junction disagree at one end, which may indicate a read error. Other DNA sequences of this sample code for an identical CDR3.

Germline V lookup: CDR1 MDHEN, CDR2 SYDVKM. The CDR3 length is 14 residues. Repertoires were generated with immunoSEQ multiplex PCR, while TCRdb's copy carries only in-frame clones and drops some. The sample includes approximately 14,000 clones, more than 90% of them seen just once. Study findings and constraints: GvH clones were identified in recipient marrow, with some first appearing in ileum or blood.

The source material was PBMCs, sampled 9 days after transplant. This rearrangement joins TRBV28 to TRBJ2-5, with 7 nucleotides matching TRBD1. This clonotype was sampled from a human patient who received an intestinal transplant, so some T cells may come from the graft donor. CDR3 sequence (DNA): TGTGCCAGCAGAACCAGGGACAGTAAGGAGACCCAATACTTC. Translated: CASRTRDSKETQYF.